The 13 T cell receptor beta chains below come from one sample, sequenced in a study of regulatory T cells in long-lasting Graves disease. Arm-PCR with iRepertoire HTBI primers amplified the CDR3 regions for these TCR beta libraries. TCRdb redid the calling of the multiplex PCR reads with MiXCR, one entry per CDR3 protein. The table records a few hundred thousand distinct CDR3 sequences, 23% of them present only once. The time point was: persistent/refractory GD, antithyroid drugs over 5 years with positive TRAb. Extracted PBMC RNA gave rise to the TCR library. Source: peripheral blood mononuclear cells (PBMCs), taken when the disease was refractory, from a patient treated with antithyroid drugs. The receptors shown here come from a female donor with Graves disease.

At least ten counts were recorded for this clonotype. The gene calls are TRBV28 and TRBJ1-2; TRBD1 is a possible D gene (6 bases). The V gene lost 6 bases and the J gene lost 5 bases, with 10 bases spanning the gap. In germline, CDR1 is MDHEN, CDR2 SYDVKM. The CDR3 spans 12 residues. CDR3 DNA sequence: TGTGCCAGCAGCTATGGACAGTATGGCTACACCTTC. This gives the protein CASSYGQYGYTF.

This clonotype was seen a few times. The V call is TRBV7-2, the J call TRBJ2-5; D unclear. Deletions cut 6 bases from V and 4 bases from J, with 9 bases between. The germline V gene has CDR1 SGHTA and CDR2 FQGNSA. The CDR3 spans 12 residues. CDR3 nucleotides: TGTGCCAGCAGATCTTCTCCAGAGACCCAGTACTTC. As protein: CASRSSPETQYF.

There are many counts of this clonotype. The chain joins TRBV2 to TRBJ2-7; D gene unclear. The germline V gene encodes CDR1 SNHLY and CDR2 FYNNEI. Trimming removed 6 bases at V and 3 bases at J, with 12 bases between. The CDR3 spans 13 residues. CDR3 bases: TGTGCCAGCAGGGCGCAGTTACGCTACGAGCAGTACTTC. Translation: CASRAQLRYEQYF.

In its sample, this clonotype was seen a few times. The chain carries TRBV5-1 and TRBJ2-3; D unclear. Germline assignment: CDR1 SGHRS and CDR2 YFSETQ. The V end was cut by 4 bases, the J end by 2 bases, with 5 bases between. The CDR3 is 12 residues long. Here the CDR3 DNA reads TGCGCCAGCAGCATGAACACAGATACGCAGTATTTT. Residues: CASSMNTDTQYF.

V and J are TRBV5-4 and TRBJ2-7; 7 nucleotides line up with TRBD2. V lost 0 bases, J lost 0 bases, and 3 bases stayed unmatched. Germline-derived CDR1 and CDR2 are SGHNT and YYREEE (reference sequence). The length of the CDR3 is 15 residues. Here the CDR3 DNA reads TGTGCCAGCAGCTTGGTCGGCGGGAGCTCCTACGAGCAGTACTTC. This encodes CASSLVGGSSYEQYF.

The chain recombines TRBV20-1 with TRBJ2-7; the match to TRBD2 covers 7 bases. Germline CDR1 and CDR2: DFQATT and SNEGSKA (reference sequence). The CDR3 spans 12 residues. The CDR3: CRARRERHEQYF. Here the CDR3 DNA reads TGCAGGGCACGGCGGGAGCGACACGAGCAGTACTTC.

This sequence joins TRBV7-3 and TRBJ2-2, with a tentative D call TRBD2 (5 bases). The CDR3 runs 15 residues. Trimming pared 2 bases from V and 7 bases from J, leaving 14 bases between. Per the germline V gene, CDR1 is SGHTA and CDR2 is FQGTGA. Written as DNA, the CDR3 is TGTGCCAGCAGCTTAGAAGGGAGTCGGGACGGGGAGCTGTTTTTT. This sequence encodes CASSLEGSRDGELFF.

This clonotype was picked up many times. The V gene is TRBV2, the J gene TRBJ2-4, with TRBD1 as a possible D gene (6 bases). This CDR3 region has 12 residues. Germline values: CDR1 SNHLY, CDR2 FYNNEI. V shed 6 bases and J shed 9 bases, with 12 bases lying between them. The CDR3 coding sequence is TGTGCCAGCAGCCCGGGACAAGGCATTCAGTACTTC. This translates into CASSPGQGIQYF.

V is TRBV7-2 and J is TRBJ2-7, with 11 nucleotides matching TRBD2. J was trimmed by 4 bases and V by 4 bases; bases with no gene match: 6. Germline values: CDR1 SGHTA, CDR2 FQGNSA. This CDR3 has 15 amino acids. This CDR3 is CASSSSGLAVYEQYF. The DNA of the CDR3 is TGTGCCAGCAGCTCCTCGGGACTAGCGGTATACGAGCAGTACTTC.

The chain has TRBV7-9 and TRBJ2-5; 8 bases align to TRBD1. Germline V gene lookup returns CDR1 SEHNR and CDR2 FQNEAQ (reference sequence). This CDR3 contains 17 residues. Unmatched junction bases numbered 11, after V lost 4 bases and J lost 1 base. CDR3 region: CASSSRIDRGGQETQYF. Written as DNA, the CDR3 is TGTGCCAGCAGCTCGCGAATTGACAGGGGCGGCCAAGAGACCCAGTACTTC.

Ten or more counts support this clonotype. V gene TRBV7-2 combines with J gene TRBJ1-5; D remains ambiguous. Trimming removed 2 bases from V and 7 bases from J, with 15 bases in between. This CDR3 is built from 15 residues. Germline CDR1 SGHTA, CDR2 FQGNSA. This CDR3 is CASSLIDMVGQPQHF. CDR3 DNA: TGTGCCAGCAGCTTAATTGATATGGTGGGACAGCCCCAGCATTTT.

This chain connects TRBV20-1 to TRBJ2-2; D ambiguous. Trimming took off 6 bases at V and 0 bases at J, with 5 bases between the two ends. Germline V gene lookup returns CDR1 DFQATT and CDR2 SNEGSKA (reference sequence). The CDR3 has 12 residues. The CDR3 sequence is CSAVANTGELFF. The CDR3 DNA reads as TGCAGTGCAGTGGCGAACACCGGGGAGCTGTTTTTT.

This chain connects TRBV20-1 to TRBJ2-2; TRBD2 aligns across 9 bases. J gave up 4 bases and V 3 bases, and 3 bases lay outside the gene matches. There are 14 residues in the CDR3. Germline CDR1 DFQATT, CDR2 SNEGSKA (reference sequence). CDR3: CSASTSGFTGELFF. CDR3 nucleotide sequence: TGCAGTGCTAGTACTAGCGGGTTCACCGGGGAGCTGTTTTTT.